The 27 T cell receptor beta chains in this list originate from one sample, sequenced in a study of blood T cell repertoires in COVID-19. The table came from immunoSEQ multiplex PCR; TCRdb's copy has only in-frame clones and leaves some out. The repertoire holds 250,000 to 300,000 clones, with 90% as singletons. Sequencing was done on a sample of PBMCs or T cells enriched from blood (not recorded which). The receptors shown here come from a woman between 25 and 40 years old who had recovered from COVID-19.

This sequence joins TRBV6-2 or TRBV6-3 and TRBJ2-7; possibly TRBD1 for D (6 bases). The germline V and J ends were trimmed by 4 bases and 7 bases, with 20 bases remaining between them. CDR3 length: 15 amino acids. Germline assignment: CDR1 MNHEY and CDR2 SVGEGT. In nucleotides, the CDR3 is TGTGCCAGCAGTTTCTATTTCTCAGGGGATGGGGAGCAGTACTTC. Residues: CASSFYFSGDGEQYF.

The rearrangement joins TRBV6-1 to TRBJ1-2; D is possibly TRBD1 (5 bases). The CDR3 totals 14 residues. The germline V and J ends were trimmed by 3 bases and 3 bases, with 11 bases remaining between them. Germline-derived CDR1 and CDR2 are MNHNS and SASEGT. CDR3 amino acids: CASSEERGYYGYTF. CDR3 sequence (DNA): TGTGCCAGCAGTGAGGAGCGGGGGTACTATGGCTACACCTTC.

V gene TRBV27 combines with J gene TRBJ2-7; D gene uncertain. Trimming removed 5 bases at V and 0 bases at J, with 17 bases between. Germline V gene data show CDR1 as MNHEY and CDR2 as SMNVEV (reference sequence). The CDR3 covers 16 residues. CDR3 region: CASSPSLTRSSYEQYF. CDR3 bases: TGTGCCAGCAGTCCCTCATTGACACGTAGCTCCTACGAGCAGTACTTC.

The DNA for the CDR3 is TGCGCCAGCAGCCTCCTAGCGGCGCTGGGCACTGAAGCTTTCTTT. Amino acid sequence: CASSLLAALGTEAFF. This rearrangement joins TRBV5-1 to TRBJ1-1, with unresolved D. CDR3 length equals 15 residues. Germline CDR1 SGHRS, CDR2 YFSETQ. Trimming pared 4 bases from V and 4 bases from J, leaving 17 bases between.

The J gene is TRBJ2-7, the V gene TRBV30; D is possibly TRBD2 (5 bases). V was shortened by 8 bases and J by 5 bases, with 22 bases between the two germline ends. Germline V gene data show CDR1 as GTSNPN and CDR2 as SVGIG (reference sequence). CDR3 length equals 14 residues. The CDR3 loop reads CAHTKGWESDEQYF. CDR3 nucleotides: TGTGCCCATACCAAGGGCTGGGAGTCGGACGAGCAGTACTTC.

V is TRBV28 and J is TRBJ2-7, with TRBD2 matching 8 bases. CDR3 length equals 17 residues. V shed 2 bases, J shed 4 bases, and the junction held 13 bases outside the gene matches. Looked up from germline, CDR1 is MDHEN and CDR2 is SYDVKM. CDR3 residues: CASSLRGTGLGKYEQYF. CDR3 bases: TGTGCCAGCAGTTTAAGGGGAACGGGACTAGGAAAATACGAGCAGTACTTC.

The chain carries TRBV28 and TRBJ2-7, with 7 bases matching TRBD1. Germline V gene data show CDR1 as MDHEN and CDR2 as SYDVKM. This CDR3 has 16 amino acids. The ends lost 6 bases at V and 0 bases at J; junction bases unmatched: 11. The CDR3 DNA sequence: TGTGCCAGCAGCCCCGTCATCGGGGACAGCTCCTACGAGCAGTACTTC. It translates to CASSPVIGDSSYEQYF. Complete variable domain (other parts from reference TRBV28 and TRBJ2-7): DVKVTQSSRYLVKRTGEKVFLECVQDMDHENMFWYRQDPGLGLRLIYFSYDVKMKEKGDIPEGYSVSREKKERFSLILESASTNQTSMYLCASSPVIGDSSYEQYFGPGTRLTVT.

CDR3 in DNA: TGTGCCAGCAGCCAAGATCTAGCGGATCAAGAGACCCAGTACTTC. Its protein is CASSQDLADQETQYF. This chain joins TRBV3-1 (or the pseudogene TRBV3-2) and TRBJ2-5, with 7 bases fitting TRBD2. The CDR3 is 15 amino acids. J gave up 2 bases and V 0 bases, and 3 bases lay outside the gene matches. Germline-derived CDR1 and CDR2 are LGHDT and YNNKEL (reference sequence).

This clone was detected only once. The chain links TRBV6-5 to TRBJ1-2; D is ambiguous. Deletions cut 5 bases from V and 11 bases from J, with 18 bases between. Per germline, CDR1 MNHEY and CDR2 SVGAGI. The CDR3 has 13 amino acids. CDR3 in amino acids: CASSRGPRERYTF. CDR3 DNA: TGTGCCAGCAGTCGCGGACCGCGGGAGAGATACACCTTC.

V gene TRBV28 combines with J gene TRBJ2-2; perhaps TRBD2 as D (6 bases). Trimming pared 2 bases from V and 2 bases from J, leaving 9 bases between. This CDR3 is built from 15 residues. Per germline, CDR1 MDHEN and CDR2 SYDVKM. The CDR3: CASSLGGINTGELFF. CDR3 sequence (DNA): TGTGCCAGCAGTTTAGGCGGGATAAACACCGGGGAGCTGTTTTTT.

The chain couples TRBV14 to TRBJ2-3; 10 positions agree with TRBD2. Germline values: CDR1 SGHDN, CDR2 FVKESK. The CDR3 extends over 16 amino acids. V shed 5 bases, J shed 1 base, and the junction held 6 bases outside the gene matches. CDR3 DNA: TGTGCCAGCAGCTTCCGACTAGCGGGCCGCACAGATACGCAGTATTTT. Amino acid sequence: CASSFRLAGRTDTQYF.

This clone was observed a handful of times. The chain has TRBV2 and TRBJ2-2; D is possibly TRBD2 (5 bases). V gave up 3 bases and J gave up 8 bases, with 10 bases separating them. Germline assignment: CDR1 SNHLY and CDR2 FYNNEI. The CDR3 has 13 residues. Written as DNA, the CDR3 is TGTGCCAGCAGTGAGCGCCCGGGGGGGGAGCTGTTTTTT. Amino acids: CASSERPGGELFF.

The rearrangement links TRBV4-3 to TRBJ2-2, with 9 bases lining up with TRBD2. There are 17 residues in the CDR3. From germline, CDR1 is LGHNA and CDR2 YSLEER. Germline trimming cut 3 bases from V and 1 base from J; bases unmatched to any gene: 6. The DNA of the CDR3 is TGCGCCAGCAGCCAGGGGAAGACTAGCGGGAACACCGGGGAGCTGTTTTTT. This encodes CASSQGKTSGNTGELFF.

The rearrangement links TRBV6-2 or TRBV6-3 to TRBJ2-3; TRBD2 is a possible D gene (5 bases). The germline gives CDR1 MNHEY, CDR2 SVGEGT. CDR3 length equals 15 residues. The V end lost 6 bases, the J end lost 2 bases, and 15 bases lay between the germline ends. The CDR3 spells CASSKTRAPTDTQYF. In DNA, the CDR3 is TGTGCCAGCAGCAAAACTAGAGCCCCCACAGATACGCAGTATTTT.

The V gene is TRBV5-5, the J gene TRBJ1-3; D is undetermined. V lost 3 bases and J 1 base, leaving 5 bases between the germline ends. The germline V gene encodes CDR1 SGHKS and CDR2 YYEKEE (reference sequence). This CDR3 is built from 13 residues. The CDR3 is CASSYRSGNTIYF. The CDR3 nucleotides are TGTGCCAGCAGCTACAGATCTGGAAACACCATATATTTT.

The CDR3 DNA sequence: TGTGCCAGTAGTAAGGGACAGTCGCAAGAGACCCAGTACTTC. Residues: CASSKGQSQETQYF. V and J are TRBV19 and TRBJ2-5, with TRBD1 matching over 7 bases. This CDR3 contains 14 residues. Germline V gene lookup returns CDR1 LNHDA and CDR2 SQIVND (reference sequence). After removal of 4 bases from V and 2 bases from J, the junction contained 4 bases not matched to a gene.

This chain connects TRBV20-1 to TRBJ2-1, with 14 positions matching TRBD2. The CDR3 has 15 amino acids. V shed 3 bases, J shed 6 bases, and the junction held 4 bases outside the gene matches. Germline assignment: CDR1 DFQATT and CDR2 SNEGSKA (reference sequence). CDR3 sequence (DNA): TGCAGTGCTAGTGGACTAGCGGGAGGTTTCAATGAGCAGTTCTTC. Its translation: CSASGLAGGFNEQFF.

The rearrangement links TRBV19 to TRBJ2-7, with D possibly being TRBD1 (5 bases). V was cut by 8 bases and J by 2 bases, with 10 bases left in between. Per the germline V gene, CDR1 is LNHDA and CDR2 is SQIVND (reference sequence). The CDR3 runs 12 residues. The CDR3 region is CASEDKTYEQYF. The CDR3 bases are TGTGCCAGTGAGGACAAGACCTACGAGCAGTACTTC.

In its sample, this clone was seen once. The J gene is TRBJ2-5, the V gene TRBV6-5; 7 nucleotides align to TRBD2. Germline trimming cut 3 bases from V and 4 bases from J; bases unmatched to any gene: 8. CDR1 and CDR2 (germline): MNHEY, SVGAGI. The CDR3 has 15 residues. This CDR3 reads CASSYGAGEVETQYF. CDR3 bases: TGTGCCAGCAGTTATGGGGCGGGAGAAGTAGAGACCCAGTACTTC.

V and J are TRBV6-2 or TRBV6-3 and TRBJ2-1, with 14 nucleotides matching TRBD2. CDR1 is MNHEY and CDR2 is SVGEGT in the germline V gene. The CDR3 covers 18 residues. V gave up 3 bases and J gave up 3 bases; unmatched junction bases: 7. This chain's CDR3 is CASSYRLTSGRVYNEQFF. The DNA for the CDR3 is TGTGCCAGCAGTTATAGGCTGACTAGCGGGAGGGTCTACAATGAGCAGTTCTTC.

The CDR3 sequence is CASSSQGIEQYF. CDR3 DNA: TGCGCCAGCAGCTCACAGGGCATCGAGCAGTACTTC. This chain links TRBV5-1 with TRBJ2-7; maybe TRBD1 (6 bases). CDR1 and CDR2 (germline): SGHRS, YFSETQ. Trimming removed 3 bases at V and 6 bases at J, with 10 bases between. The CDR3 has 12 residues.

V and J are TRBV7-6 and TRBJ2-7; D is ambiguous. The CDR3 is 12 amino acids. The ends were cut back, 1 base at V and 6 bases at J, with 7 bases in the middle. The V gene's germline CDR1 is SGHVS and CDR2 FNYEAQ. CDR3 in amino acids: CASSLGSREQYF. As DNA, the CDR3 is TGTGCCAGCAGCTTAGGCTCGCGCGAGCAGTACTTC.

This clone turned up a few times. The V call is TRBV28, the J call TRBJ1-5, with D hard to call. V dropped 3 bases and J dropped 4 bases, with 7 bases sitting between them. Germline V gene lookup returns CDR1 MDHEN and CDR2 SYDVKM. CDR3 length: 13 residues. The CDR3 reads CASSLEVNQPQHF. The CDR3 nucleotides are TGTGCCAGCAGTTTGGAGGTTAATCAGCCCCAGCATTTT.

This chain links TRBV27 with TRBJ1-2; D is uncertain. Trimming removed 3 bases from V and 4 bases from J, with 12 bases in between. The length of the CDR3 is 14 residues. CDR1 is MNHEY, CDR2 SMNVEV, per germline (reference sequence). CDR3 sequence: CASSFRFGSYGYTF. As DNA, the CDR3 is TGTGCCAGCAGTTTCAGGTTCGGTTCCTATGGCTACACCTTC.

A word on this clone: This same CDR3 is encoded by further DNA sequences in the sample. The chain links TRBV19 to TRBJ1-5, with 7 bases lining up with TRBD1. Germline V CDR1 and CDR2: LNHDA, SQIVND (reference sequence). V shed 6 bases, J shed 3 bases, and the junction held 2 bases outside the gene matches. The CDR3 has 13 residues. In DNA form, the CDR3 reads TGTGCCAGTAGCGACAGGGTCAATCAGCCCCAGCATTTT. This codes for CASSDRVNQPQHF.

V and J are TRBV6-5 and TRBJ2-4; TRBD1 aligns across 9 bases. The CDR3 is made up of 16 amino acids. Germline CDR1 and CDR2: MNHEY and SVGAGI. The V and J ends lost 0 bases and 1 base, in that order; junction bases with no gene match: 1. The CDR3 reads CASSYSQGAAKNIQYF. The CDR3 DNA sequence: TGTGCCAGCAGTTACTCACAGGGGGCTGCCAAAAACATTCAGTACTTC.

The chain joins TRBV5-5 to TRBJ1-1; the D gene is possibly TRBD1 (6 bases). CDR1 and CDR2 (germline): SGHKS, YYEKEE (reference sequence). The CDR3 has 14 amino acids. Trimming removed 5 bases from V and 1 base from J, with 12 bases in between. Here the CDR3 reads CASRIWTANTEAFF. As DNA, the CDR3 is TGTGCCAGCAGAATTTGGACAGCGAACACTGAAGCTTTCTTT.